These 24 T cell receptor beta chains originate from one sample sequenced in a study of shared T cell receptors in the human thymus. The data were produced by immunoSEQ multiplex PCR, yet TCRdb's version contains in-frame clones alone and is incomplete. The sample includes about 660,000 clones, roughly 90% seen only once; the top ten take 0.0095% to 0.011%. Separately, the same data were catalogued under a study of human thymus T cells.

Material: thymocytes. These receptors were collected from a boy under three years old with a congenital heart defect.

This sequence joins TRBV19 and TRBJ1-1, with TRBD1 matching over 11 bases. Trimming removed 6 bases from V and 5 bases from J; junction bases left unmatched: 8. The CDR3 sequence is 15 residues long. Germline loops: CDR1 LNHDA, CDR2 SQIVND (reference sequence). The CDR3: CASSLDRGPETEAFF. In DNA form, the CDR3 reads TGTGCCAGTAGCCTGGACAGGGGGCCGGAAACTGAAGCTTTCTTT.

CDR3 sequence (DNA): TGTGCCAGCAGCTTACTAGCGGTCGAAGACGAGCAGTACTTC. Translating it yields CASSLLAVEDEQYF. V gene TRBV11-2 combines with J gene TRBJ2-7; 7 bases line up with TRBD2. CDR1 is SGHAT and CDR2 is FQNNGV in the germline V gene. The CDR3 covers 14 residues. Unmatched junction bases numbered 6, after V lost 2 bases and J lost 5 bases.

This clone was recorded only once. Within the sample, other DNA sequences also encode this same CDR3. This chain uses TRBV7-9 with TRBJ2-7, with TRBD1 matching over 8 bases. This CDR3 region has 14 residues. V was pared by 4 bases and J by 0 bases, with 2 bases of the junction left unmatched. Germline CDR1 is SEHNR and CDR2 is FQNEAQ (reference sequence). The CDR3, as DNA: TGTGCCAGCAGCTCAGGACAGGGCTCCTACGAGCAGTACTTC. Its translation: CASSSGQGSYEQYF. Based on the CDR3 plus reference TRBV7-9 and TRBJ2-7, the full variable domain is DTGVSQNPRHKITKRGQNVTFRCDPISEHNRLYWYRQTLGQGPEFLTYFQNEAQLEKSRLLSDRFSAERPKGSFSTLEIQRTEQGDSAMYLCASSSGQGSYEQYFGPGTRLTVT.

The chain combines TRBV28 with TRBJ2-7, with a possible D match to TRBD1 (6 bases). The germline V gene encodes CDR1 MDHEN and CDR2 SYDVKM. The germline V and J ends were trimmed by 8 bases and 3 bases, with 14 bases remaining between them. This CDR3 region has 13 residues. CDR3 nucleotides: TGTGCCAGCCGACAGGAGAACGGCTACGAGCAGTACTTC. Translation: CASRQENGYEQYF.

The chain combines TRBV19 with TRBJ1-5; 7 bases line up with TRBD1. The CDR3 is 14 residues long. CDR1 LNHDA and CDR2 SQIVND come from the germline V gene (reference sequence). With 7 bases clipped from V and 5 bases from J, the junction kept 8 bases outside the gene matches. The CDR3 here is CASTQGTDYQPQHF. The DNA of the CDR3 is TGTGCCAGTACTCAGGGGACAGATTATCAGCCCCAGCATTTT.

In its sample, this clone was seen once. CDR3 sequence (DNA): TGTGCCAGCAGAGACCCTAGCGGGAGGCTCGATGAGCAGTTCTTC. This encodes CASRDPSGRLDEQFF. The chain uses TRBV6-6 and TRBJ2-1; 11 positions agree with TRBD2. The CDR3 spans 15 residues. The germline V gene has CDR1 MNHNY and CDR2 SVGAGI (reference sequence). Germline trimming cut 6 bases from V and 8 bases from J; bases unmatched to any gene: 9.

This clone came up once. J is TRBJ2-3 and V is TRBV6-5; D is ambiguous. Looked up from germline, CDR1 is MNHEY and CDR2 is SVGAGI. This CDR3 is built from 11 residues. With 7 bases removed from V and 5 bases from J, the gap between germline ends came to 7 bases. CDR3 sequence reads: CASTVGDTQYF. For the CDR3, the DNA is TGTGCCAGCACGGTTGGAGATACGCAGTATTTT.

The genes are TRBV7-2 and TRBJ2-5; 11 bases match TRBD2. The V segment lost 2 bases and the J segment 1 base; nucleotides outside the gene matches: 6. The CDR3 runs 17 residues. Germline V lookup: CDR1 SGHTA, CDR2 FQGNSA. The CDR3 DNA reads TGTGCCAGCAGCTTAAGACTAGCGGGAAGACCCCAAGAGACCCAGTACTTC. It codes for CASSLRLAGRPQETQYF.

The V gene is TRBV7-7, the J gene TRBJ2-3; 8 bases agree with TRBD2. Trimming cost V 5 bases and J 2 bases; bases outside gene matches: 6. CDR1 SSHAT and CDR2 FNYEAQ come from the germline V gene (reference sequence). The CDR3 consists of 15 residues. The CDR3 spells CASSPTSGFTDTQYF. The CDR3 DNA reads as TGTGCCAGCAGCCCCACTAGCGGCTTCACAGATACGCAGTATTTT.

J is TRBJ2-2 and V is TRBV5-1, with 12 nucleotides matching TRBD1. The germline gives CDR1 SGHRS, CDR2 YFSETQ. The CDR3 covers 17 residues. V shed 2 bases and J 5 bases; nucleotides not matched to a gene: 7. CDR3: CASSFRDRGLGTGELFF. The DNA of the CDR3 is TGCGCCAGCAGCTTCCGGGACAGGGGGCTGGGGACCGGGGAGCTGTTTTTT.

V gene TRBV5-5 combines with J gene TRBJ1-2; TRBD1 matches at 10 bases. CDR3 length equals 15 residues. V shed 3 bases and J 1 base; nucleotides not matched to a gene: 3. The germline V gene encodes CDR1 SGHKS and CDR2 YYEKEE (reference sequence). The chain's CDR3 is CASSSGTGDNYGYTF. CDR3 nucleotide sequence: TGTGCCAGCAGCTCCGGGACAGGGGATAACTATGGCTACACCTTC.

In its sample, this clone was seen a few times. The rearrangement links TRBV11-2 to TRBJ2-7; 10 nucleotides match TRBD2. V gave up 5 bases and J gave up 4 bases; unmatched junction bases: 14. CDR1 SGHAT and CDR2 FQNNGV come from the germline V gene. The CDR3 totals 17 residues. Written as DNA, the CDR3 is TGTGCCAGCAGCCCCCGTGATAGCGGGAGGCCATCTTACGAGCAGTACTTC. The encoded protein is CASSPRDSGRPSYEQYF.

The DNA for the CDR3 is TGTGCCAGCTGCGAAACAGGGATTAGAGCTTTCTTT. It is translated as CASCETGIRAFF. The chain uses TRBV7-2 and TRBJ1-1, with D possibly TRBD1 on 6 matching bases. Germline V CDR1 and CDR2: SGHTA, FQGNSA. V lost 8 bases, J lost 10 bases, and 17 bases lay in between. The CDR3 totals 12 residues.

V is TRBV7-9 and J is TRBJ2-7, with 9 bases matching TRBD2. Losses at the gene ends were 5 bases for V and 1 base for J; bases not matched to a gene: 9. The CDR3 is made up of 16 amino acids. Germline V gene sequence: CDR1 SEHNR, CDR2 FQNEAQ (reference sequence). DNA for the CDR3: TGTGCCAGCAGCCCTCGACTAGCGGCAACGTCCTACGAGCAGTACTTC. Its translation is CASSPRLAATSYEQYF.

In this sample, this clone turned up once. The chain uses TRBV27 and TRBJ2-3; weak D call: TRBD1 (6 bases). Deletions cut 0 bases from V and 4 bases from J, with 17 bases between. The CDR3 totals 17 residues. Germline V gene sequence: CDR1 MNHEY, CDR2 SMNVEV (reference sequence). The CDR3 sequence is CASSLSFRDTTPDTQYF. Written as DNA, the CDR3 is TGTGCCAGCAGTTTATCGTTCCGGGACACCACCCCAGATACGCAGTATTTT.

V and J are TRBV19 and TRBJ2-5; the D gene is possibly TRBD1 (6 bases). V was clipped by 3 bases and J by 0 bases, with 8 bases between them. Germline values: CDR1 LNHDA, CDR2 SQIVND (reference sequence). This CDR3 contains 14 residues. CDR3 sequence: CASSIPGDQETQYF. CDR3 sequence (DNA): TGTGCCAGTAGTATCCCAGGGGACCAAGAGACCCAGTACTTC. Full variable domain (rest looked up from reference TRBV19 and TRBJ2-5): DGGITQSPKYLFRKEGQNVTLSCEQNLNHDAMYWYRQDPGQGLRLIYYSQIVNDFQKGDIAEGYSVSREKKESFPLTVTSAQKNPTAFYLCASSIPGDQETQYFGPGTRLLVL.

The rearrangement links TRBV27 to TRBJ2-7; D possibly corresponds to TRBD1 (6 bases). The ends were cut back, 6 bases at V and 3 bases at J, with 15 bases in the middle. The CDR3 length is 14 residues. CDR1 is MNHEY and CDR2 is SMNVEV in the germline V gene (reference sequence). In DNA form, the CDR3 reads TGTGCCAGCAGATTCGGGACAACCGACTACGAGCAGTACTTC. Protein product: CASRFGTTDYEQYF.

The chain is built from TRBV9 and TRBJ2-2, with 11 bases lining up with TRBD2. CDR1 is SGDLS and CDR2 is YYNGEE in the germline V gene. CDR3 length equals 18 residues. Losses at the gene ends were 3 bases for V and 4 bases for J; bases not matched to a gene: 11. CDR3 residues: CASSEGGLADPGTGELFF. CDR3 bases: TGTGCCAGCAGCGAGGGGGGACTAGCGGATCCCGGCACCGGGGAGCTGTTTTTT.

The V and J genes are TRBV2 and TRBJ2-3; 7 nucleotides match TRBD1. CDR3 size: 15 residues. Germline trimming cut 7 bases from V and 8 bases from J; bases unmatched to any gene: 15. Germline V gives CDR1 SNHLY, CDR2 FYNNEI. CDR3 coding DNA: TGTGCCAGCAAAAGTTCGGACAGGAAAACGGGTACGCAGTATTTT. Its protein is CASKSSDRKTGTQYF. The entire variable domain, with the rest obtained from reference TRBV2 and TRBJ2-3, is as follows: EPEVTQTPSHQVTQMGQEVILRCVPISNHLYFYWYRQILGQKVEFLVSFYNNEISEKSEIFDDQFSVERPDGSNFTLKIRSTKLEDSAMYFCASKSSDRKTGTQYFGPGTRLTVL.

The chain uses TRBV15 and TRBJ1-1, with D possibly being TRBD1 (5 bases). Per the germline V gene, CDR1 is LNHNV and CDR2 is YYDKDF (reference sequence). The V end was cut by 1 base, the J end by 1 base, with 13 bases between. CDR3 length equals 16 residues. The CDR3 DNA is TGTGCCACCAGCAGAGTGTTAGCTAGGGGGAACACTGAAGCTTTCTTT. It yields the protein CATSRVLARGNTEAFF.

The V call is TRBV4-2, the J call TRBJ1-2, with D perhaps matching TRBD1 (5 bases). The germline V gene encodes CDR1 LGHNA and CDR2 YNFKEQ. The V end lost 3 bases, the J end lost 9 bases, and 23 bases lay between the germline ends. This CDR3 comprises 16 residues. CDR3 sequence: CASSQRRRDSQLSYTF. The DNA for the CDR3 is TGTGCCAGCAGCCAGCGGAGACGGGACTCCCAATTGAGCTACACCTTC.

The chain's CDR3 is CASSDYGRSKTMNTEAFF. CDR3 DNA sequence: TGTGCCAGCAGTGATTATGGCCGTAGCAAAACCATGAACACTGAAGCTTTCTTT. This chain links TRBV2 with TRBJ1-1; the D is unclear. The CDR3 is made up of 18 amino acids. Per the germline V gene, CDR1 is SNHLY and CDR2 is FYNNEI. V was trimmed by 3 bases and J by 0 bases, leaving 20 bases between them.

The CDR3 DNA reads as TGTGCCAGCAGCCACTCTGGGCCCTCTGGAAACACCATATATTTT. Protein product: CASSHSGPSGNTIYF. The rearrangement joins TRBV7-8 to TRBJ1-3; D is unclear. V gave up 5 bases and J gave up 0 bases, with 11 bases separating them. Per germline, CDR1 SGHVS and CDR2 FQNEAQ. This CDR3 has 15 residues.

The chain links TRBV27 to TRBJ2-2, with TRBD2 identical over 8 bases. The CDR3 spans 15 residues. V lost 5 bases to trimming and J lost 4 bases; unmatched junction nucleotides: 6. The germline V gene encodes CDR1 MNHEY and CDR2 SMNVEV (reference sequence). The CDR3 reads CASSILGGGTGELFF. The CDR3, as DNA: TGTGCCAGCAGTATCCTCGGGGGGGGCACCGGGGAGCTGTTTTTT.